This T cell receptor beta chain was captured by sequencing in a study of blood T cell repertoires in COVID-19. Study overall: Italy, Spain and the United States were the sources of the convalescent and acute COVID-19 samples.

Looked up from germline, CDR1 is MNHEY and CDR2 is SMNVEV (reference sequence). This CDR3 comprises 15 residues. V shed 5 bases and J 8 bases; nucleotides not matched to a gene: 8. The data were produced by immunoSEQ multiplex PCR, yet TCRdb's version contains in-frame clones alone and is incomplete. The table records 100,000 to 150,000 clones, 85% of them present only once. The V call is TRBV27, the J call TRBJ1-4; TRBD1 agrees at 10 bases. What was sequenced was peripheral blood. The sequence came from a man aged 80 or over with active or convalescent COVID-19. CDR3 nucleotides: TGTGCCAGCAGTCCTTGGACAGGGGGTAGAGAAAAACTGTTTTTT. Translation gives CASSPWTGGREKLFF.